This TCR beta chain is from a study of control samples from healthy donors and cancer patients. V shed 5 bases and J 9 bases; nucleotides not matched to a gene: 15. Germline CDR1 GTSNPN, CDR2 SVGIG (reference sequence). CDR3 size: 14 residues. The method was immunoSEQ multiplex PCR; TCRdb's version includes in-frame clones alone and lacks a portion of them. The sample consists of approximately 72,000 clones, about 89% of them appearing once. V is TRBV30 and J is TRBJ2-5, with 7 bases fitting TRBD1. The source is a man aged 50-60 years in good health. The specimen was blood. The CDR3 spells CAWAPGQPNRAQYF. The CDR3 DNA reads TGTGCCTGGGCCCCGGGACAGCCAAATAGGGCCCAGTACTTC.